The source of this T cell receptor beta chain is a study of cytomegalovirus exposure and HLA in healthy donors (dated by TCRdb to about 2017). In terms of the full investigation: An earlier analysis of 550 to 700 of the donors reported 250 to 350 Gb of sequence data and 117 million unique TCR beta sequences from 190 million or so T cells. The number of donors typed differed by locus, with about 629-630 for A, B, C, DRB1 and DQB1, more than 500 for DQA1, about 610 for DPA1, and approximately 470 for DPB1. All discovery cohort repertoires had been generated on a single sequencing platform. The study used immunosequencing to profile the T cell repertoires of some 600 subjects and linked those repertoires to cytomegalovirus serostatus. In the later analysis, no new phenotypic data were used to find candidate immune exposures; instead, reliance was placed on TCR beta sequences and their occurrence across donors. Class I and class II HLA loci were covered by the typing at four-digit resolution. To study patterns of TCR occurrence, a later analysis re-analyzed previously published TCR beta repertoires from hundreds of donors and added high-resolution HLA genotyping. Across 398 genotyped donors of the cohort, an average of 235,054 unique TCR beta nucleotide sequences per donor were sequenced, and roughly 20% of those sequences were non-productive. In addition to the first cohort of 650 to 750 subjects, a separate validation cohort of under 150 different subjects was used. The genetic ancestry cluster associated with self-reported Caucasian donors included around 76% of the 398 genotyped donors. Donor age, sex, ethnicity and CMV serostatus were compiled alongside the repertoire data. About five DR-DQ haplotypes were handled as single units for association and clustering because linkage in the cohort was strong. High-throughput TCR immunosequencing, statistical association of individual TCRs with disease status, and machine learning were combined to predict cytomegalovirus infection status. An early release that covered several hundred HLA-typed donors contained about 300 gigabases of sequencing data and 80 million or so unique TCR sequences. An earlier analysis of roughly 600 of the donors used high-throughput TCR beta sequencing to judge whether each TCR beta V gene segment behaved as functional or pseudogenic. The aim of the study was to test whether cataloging public T cell receptors could identify signatures of past pathogen exposure. Genome-wide SNP genotypes for about 60% of the roughly 700 donors were used in a later genetic analysis, which treated that subset as a discovery cohort.

The library was built by means of the immunoSEQ multiplex PCR assay. For the multiplex PCR, a mixture combining 60 forward primers for TCR Vbeta segments and 13 reverse primers for TCR Jbeta segments was used. The CDR3 region of rearranged TCR beta genes was amplified from genomic DNA by a multiplex PCR assay. The amplified TCR beta libraries were sequenced on the Illumina HiSeq System as 87-base-pair reads. The published analysis was carried out like this. A later analysis counted 75 million to 100 million unique TCR beta chains across the approximately 700 repertoires, and 10 million to 11 million of these chains were shared by at least two donors. Raw reads were error-corrected and collapsed into unique sequences with a nearest-neighbor algorithm that merged closely related sequences to remove PCR and sequencing errors. CDR3 sequences were aligned to IMGT reference sequences to assign V, D and J gene segments. Each retained sequence needed at least a six-nucleotide match to both a V gene segment and a J gene segment. A rearrangement counted as productive if the CDR3 had no stop codons and remained in frame with V and J, and every other rearrangement counted as non-productive. CDR3 was defined by IMGT convention, running from the second conserved V-encoded cysteine to the conserved J-encoded phenylalanine. In an earlier analysis of around 640 of the donors, sequences lacking an unambiguous match to a single V gene segment were excluded. An earlier analysis of almost 600 of the donors classified V segments as functional when productive rearrangements were above 56.7% and as segregating when the standard deviation between donors was above 5%. A statistical classification framework was built to diagnose cytomegalovirus status from the catalog of TCR beta chain sequences. A later analysis assigned V and J genes by comparing TCR nucleotide sequences with IMGT/GENE-DB human TR gene sequences. The TCRdist pipeline was used in a later analysis to assign CDR3 sequences and most-parsimonious VDJ recombination scenarios. In a later analysis, every TCR beta chain was defined by the combination of its CDR3 amino acid sequence and its V-gene family, and reads without a unique V-gene family were dropped. A later analysis removed 600 or so highly shared, low-generation-probability nucleotide sequences to deal with suspected cross-contamination and a sequencing artifact. In a later analysis, a clonal expansion index for each public chain was calculated from normalized within-repertoire ranks of inferred template counts. In a later analysis, generation probabilities were computed using a VDJ recombination model fitted to out-of-frame rearrangements, and the results were checked against IGoR. A later analysis scored TCR-TCR, TCR-HLA and TCR-CMV co-occurrence with hypergeometric tests, applying a repertoire-size bias correction to TCR pairs. In a later analysis, false discovery rates were estimated by permuting HLA or CMV assignments 20 times. In a later analysis, co-occurring TCRs were grouped using DBSCAN, and TCRdist sequence similarity was added for clustering within HLA-allele-positive subsets. Repertoires with fewer than 30,000 or more than 120,000 public chains were left out of co-occurrence clustering, as were four to six repertoires with anomalous nucleotide sharing. Held by TCRdb, this immuneACCESS table contains in-frame sequences only and omits some clones. Under half of the omission traces to an unresolved V gene where checked; the cause of the rest is unknown. For V, J and clone size, that table is used; D and trimming come from the DNA. This sample gives 65,000 to 95,000 clones in total; around 80% of them show up just once. The biggest ten clones account for 10% to 15% of the sample.

In regard to this clone: The specificity of this receptor is unknown. No much larger clonotype is one base removed from it; base qualities were not supplied.

Results the study describes overall, beyond this receptor: A total of fewer than 200 TCR beta chains were listed by the study as associated with cytomegalovirus. According to the authors, the approach could potentially be generalized to other disease states and immunological phenotypes. The classifier was reported to diagnose cytomegalovirus status with high specificity and sensitivity in both the original cohort and the validation cohort. Presence/absence analyses assumed roughly uniform sequencing depth across donors, an assumption that may not hold. A further reported finding was that TCR beta sequences accurately predicted the HLA-A and HLA-B alleles for most subjects in the first cohort. An earlier analysis of approximately 600 of the donors showed that most TCR beta V segments appeared in productive rearrangements either about 87% or about 30% of the time, which broadly matched IMGT annotations. In a later genetic analysis, a missense DCLRE1C variant was associated with V-gene and J-gene trimming of TCR beta chains, and the association was replicated in an independent cohort. In a later analysis, some 18,000 TCR beta sequences were associated with specific HLA alleles at a false discovery rate of 0.05. Some IMGT-functional V segments, including TRBV6-2 and TRBV6-3, could not be told apart with the 87-base-pair reads, so those segments were excluded. Because some donors lacked HLA typing at each locus, the association tests relied only on the typed subset. Three of the identified cytomegalovirus-associated TCR beta chains were confirmed in vitro to be specific for cytomegalovirus antigens. A later analysis found that TCR association rates varied across HLA loci, with DRB1 alleles showing the most associated TCRs and HLA-C alleles the fewest. Strong co-occurrence of HLA alleles, especially DR and DQ, made assigning TCR associations to individual alleles difficult. For the cohort, immune exposure information was limited to CMV serostatus. Correlated functional status among segregating V segments might be attributable to linkage disequilibrium, but an unknown experimental factor could not be ruled out. The cohort was sequenced for TCR beta chains only, and without alpha or paired-chain data the features that could be detected were limited. A later analysis found that most CMV-associated TCR beta chains appeared HLA-restricted, with HLA associations seemingly driven largely by CMV exposure. A group of highly shared sequence variants was considered likely to be a technical artifact of the sequencing pipeline. Several of the top co-occurrence clusters appeared to be linked to parvovirus B19, influenza, CMV and Epstein-Barr virus, according to a later analysis. In a later analysis, HLA-associated TCR beta chains were found to be more clonally expanded and to have lower generation probabilities than equally common non-associated chains. Over 15 rarely observed V segments, including chromosome 9 orphons, were excluded from the earlier analysis of approximately 500 of the donors because counts were too low. A later genetic analysis reported fewer N-insertions in productive TCRs among donors in an Asian-associated ancestry cluster than the roughly 700-donor mean. Across donors, most TCR sequences were observed very rarely, whereas some public TCRs were present in many individuals.

The cohort was made up of roughly 670 healthy bone marrow donors. All cohort members were sampled while nominally healthy, although unrecorded immune exposures were likely present. Of the 666 cohort members, about 270 had a positive CMV serostatus and about 350 had a negative one, while no CMV serostatus was recorded for the donor. A peripheral blood sample was collected from each donor, and TCR beta sequencing was performed on peripheral blood mononuclear cells. The Qiagen DNeasy Blood Extraction Kit was used to extract genomic DNA from the blood cell samples. The trim is 5 bases for V and 9 bases for J, with a gap of 14 bases between the germline ends. CDR1 and CDR2, per the germline V gene (reference sequence), are SEHNR and FQNEAQ. From the cysteine through the phenylalanine, the CDR3 covers 12 amino acids. The DNA shown is the 36-base CDR3, in frame from base 1.

The rearranged segments are TRBV7-9 and TRBJ2-7; perhaps TRBD1 is the D gene, with 5 bases matching. The sample comprised PBMCs. The TCR sequence derives from a human donor in good health. The nucleotides read TGTGCCAGCAGCCGCCAGGGTTCAAGGCAGTACTTC. This codes for CASSRQGSRQYF.